The present T cell receptor (beta chain) was sequenced within a study of OX40 agonist ivuxolimab in advanced cancers. For context, the study as a whole: Ivuxolimab, which targeted the costimulatory receptor OX40 (CD134), was an agonistic, fully human IgG2 monoclonal antibody. The dose-escalation cohort was about 83% male with a mean age of approximately 60 years, ranging from roughly 20 to 80. Prior anti-PD-1, anti-PD-L1 or anti-CTLA-4 therapy was permitted, and less than 45% of dose-escalation patients had received checkpoint inhibitors. The monotherapy dose-escalation portion (N ≈ 52 patients) of the phase I ivuxolimab trial is reported in the paper. Three dose-escalation patients achieved partial responses, one with hepatocellular carcinoma and two with cutaneous melanoma. Peripheral TCRbeta sequencing was intended to test whether TCR sequence diversity was altered and clonal T-cell expansion was caused by ivuxolimab. Intravenous ivuxolimab was administered to patients every 2 weeks at six dose levels: 0.01, 0.1, 0.3, 1.5, 3 and 10 mg/kg. Of the roughly 50 dose-escalation patients, hepatocellular carcinoma was present in about 20, melanoma in around 15, renal cell carcinoma in 9 and head and neck cancer in 9. General conclusions and limits of the study: After ivuxolimab, expanded clones were on average more numerous among CD8+ T cells than among CD4+ T cells. The antigen specificity of the peripheral T cells that underwent clonal expansion was not determined. Low levels of normalized T-cell clonal expansion were also seen in some patients who did not respond. Clonal expansion of both CD4+ and CD8+ blood T cells was observed from baseline to week 6 at doses 0.1 to 3.0 mg/kg. In partial responders in the 0.1-3.0 mg/kg groups, normalized peripheral clonal expansion was found to be among the lowest, especially among CD8+ T cells.

The trial excluded patients who had a history of autoimmune disease or who were on systemic immunosuppression. Peripheral blood for TCR sequencing was drawn from every dose cohort at baseline, at cycle 4 day 1 and at cycle 7 day 1. The samples were drawn from a first-in-human, open-label, multicenter phase I dose-escalation trial of ivuxolimab. Adults with locally advanced or metastatic melanoma, renal cell, hepatocellular, or head and neck squamous cell carcinoma were enrolled in the trial. Before TCR sequencing, CD4+ T cells and CD8+ T cells from peripheral blood were sorted into separate populations. Genomic DNA was isolated from the sorted cells so that the TCRbeta CDR3 region could be sequenced. The immunoSEQ Assay was used to sequence the TCRbeta CDR3 regions. The immuneACCESS repertoire file appears here via TCRdb, limited to in-frame rearrangements. These files lack a portion of the clones; in checked studies, under half of the deficit traces to unresolved V genes, and the cause of the others is not known. The sample yields 50,000 to 65,000 clones; over 80% were counted once. The ten most abundant clones make up approximately 4.8% of the sample.

To note about this clone: Its antigen remains undetermined. No much larger clone is present one base from it, and per-base qualities are unavailable.

CDR1 and CDR2 are read off the germline V gene as SGHDN and FVKESK. From V the trimming removes 10 bases and from J it removes 7 bases, while the gene matches leave 9 bases of the junction unaccounted for. The CDR3 goes from the cysteine to the phenylalanine over 14 residues. Only CDR3 DNA remains: 42 bases, in frame from the first base. The rearranged chain carries TRBV14 and TRBJ2-1; 11 bases in the junction line up with TRBD2. The receptor comes from an adult with an advanced solid tumor such as melanoma, head and neck, liver or kidney cancer. The input for sequencing was CD4+ or CD8+ T cells sorted from blood, taken in a trial of the OX40 agonist ivuxolimab. The CDR3 corresponds to CATSLAGGTNEQFF. The nucleotides read TGTGCCACCTCTCTAGCGGGGGGAACGAATGAGCAGTTCTTC.